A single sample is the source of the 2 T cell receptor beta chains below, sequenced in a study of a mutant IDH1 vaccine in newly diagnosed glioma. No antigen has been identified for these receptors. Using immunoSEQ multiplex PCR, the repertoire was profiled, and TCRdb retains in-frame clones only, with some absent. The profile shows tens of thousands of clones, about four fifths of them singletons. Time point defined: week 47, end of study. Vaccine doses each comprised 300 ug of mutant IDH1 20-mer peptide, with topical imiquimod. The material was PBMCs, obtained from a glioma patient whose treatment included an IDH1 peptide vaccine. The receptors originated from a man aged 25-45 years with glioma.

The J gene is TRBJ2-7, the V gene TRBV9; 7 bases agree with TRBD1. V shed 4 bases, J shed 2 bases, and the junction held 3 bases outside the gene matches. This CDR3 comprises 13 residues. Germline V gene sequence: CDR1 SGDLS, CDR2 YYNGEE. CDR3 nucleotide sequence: TGTGCCAGCAGCCGGGACAGACCCTACGAGCAGTACTTC. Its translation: CASSRDRPYEQYF.

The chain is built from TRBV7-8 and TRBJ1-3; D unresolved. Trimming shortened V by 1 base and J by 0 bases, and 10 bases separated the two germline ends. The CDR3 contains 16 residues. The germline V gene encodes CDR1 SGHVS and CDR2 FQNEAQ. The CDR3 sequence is CASSLVQLHSGNTIYF. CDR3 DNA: TGTGCCAGCAGCTTAGTACAGCTACACTCTGGAAACACCATATATTTT.